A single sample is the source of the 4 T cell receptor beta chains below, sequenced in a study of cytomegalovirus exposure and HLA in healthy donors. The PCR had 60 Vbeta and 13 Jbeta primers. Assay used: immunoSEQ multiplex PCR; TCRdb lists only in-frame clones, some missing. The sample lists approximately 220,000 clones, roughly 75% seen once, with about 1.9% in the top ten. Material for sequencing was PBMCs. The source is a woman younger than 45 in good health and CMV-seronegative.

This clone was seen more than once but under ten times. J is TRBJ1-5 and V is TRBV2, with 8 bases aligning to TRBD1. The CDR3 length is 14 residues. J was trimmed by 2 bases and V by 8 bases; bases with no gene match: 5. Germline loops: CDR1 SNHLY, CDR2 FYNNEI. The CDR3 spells CASGQGVGNQPQHF. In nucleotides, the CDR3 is TGTGCCAGCGGACAGGGTGTCGGCAATCAGCCCCAGCATTTT.

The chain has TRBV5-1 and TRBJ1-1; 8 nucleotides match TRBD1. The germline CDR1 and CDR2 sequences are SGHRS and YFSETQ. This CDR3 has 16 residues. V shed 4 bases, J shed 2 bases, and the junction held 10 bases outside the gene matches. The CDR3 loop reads CASSVDRGAGNTEAFF. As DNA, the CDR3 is TGCGCCAGCAGCGTAGACAGGGGAGCGGGAAACACTGAAGCTTTCTTT.

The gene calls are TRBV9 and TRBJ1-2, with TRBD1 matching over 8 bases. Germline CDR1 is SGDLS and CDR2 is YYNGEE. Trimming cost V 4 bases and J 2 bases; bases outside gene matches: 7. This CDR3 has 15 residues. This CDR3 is CASSPTRDRNYGYTF. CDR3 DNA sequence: TGTGCCAGCAGCCCAACCAGGGACAGGAACTATGGCTACACCTTC.

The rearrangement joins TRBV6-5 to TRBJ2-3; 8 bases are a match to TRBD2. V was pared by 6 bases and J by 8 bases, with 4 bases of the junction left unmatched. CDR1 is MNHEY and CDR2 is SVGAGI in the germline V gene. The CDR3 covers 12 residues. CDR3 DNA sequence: TGTGCCAGCAGCCAAGCGGGGGCTACGCAGTATTTT. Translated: CASSQAGATQYF.